This TCR beta chain was captured by sequencing in a study of regulatory T cells in long-lasting Graves disease. Library construction for TCR beta used iRepertoire HTBI primers and Arm-PCR of CDR3 regions. TCRdb recomputed calls from the multiplex PCR reads with MiXCR, one row per CDR3 protein. The sample has 300,000 or so distinct CDR3 sequences, less than 20% seen once. The junction had 3 bases not matched to a gene; V was cut back by 0 bases and J by 7 bases. CDR1 and CDR2 from the germline V gene are ENHRY and SYGVKD. CDR3 length: 15 residues. Indicated time point: persistent/refractory GD, antithyroid drugs over 5 years with positive TRAb. Making the TCR library involved RNA that had been extracted from PBMCs.

The rearrangement uses TRBV10-3 and TRBJ1-4; 9 positions match TRBD1. Sequenced here: peripheral blood mononuclear cells (PBMCs), sampled when the disease was refractory, from a patient treated with antithyroid drugs. The sequence was obtained from a female donor with Graves disease. This CDR3 reads CAISESTGGGEKLFF. The CDR3 DNA reads TGTGCCATCAGTGAGTCGACAGGGGGTGGTGAAAAACTGTTTTTT.